This T cell receptor (beta chain) derives from a study of blood T cell repertoires in COVID-19. Per germline, CDR1 MDHEN and CDR2 SYDVKM. After removal of 3 bases from V and 0 bases from J, the junction contained 5 bases not matched to a gene. The CDR3 covers 17 residues. In the source study's methods: Amplification of reference gene primers was used by the study to estimate nucleated cell counts. The assay was immunoSEQ multiplex PCR, and TCRdb's table has in-frame clones only and misses some. Clonal size and the V and J genes are those of that table, whereas D and trimming came from the DNA. The sample holds 250,000 to 300,000 clones, under 90% seen once.

Sequenced sample: PBMCs or T cells enriched from blood (not recorded which). The sequence was collected from a woman in her sixties who had recovered from COVID-19. This chain links TRBV28 with TRBJ2-3; 11 bases are shared with TRBD2. The CDR3 loop reads CASSFPRTSGSTDTQYF. The CDR3 DNA reads as TGTGCCAGCAGTTTCCCTCGGACTAGCGGGAGCACAGATACGCAGTATTTT.